The rows below give T cell receptor beta chains drawn from one sample of a study of cytomegalovirus exposure and HLA in healthy donors. Clones were sequenced by immunoSEQ multiplex PCR, and TCRdb holds only the in-frame ones, with some missing. The table includes under 150,000 clones, over 60% detected once. Input material: PBMCs. These receptor sequences come from a man between 18 and 29 years old in good health and CMV-seronegative. Both conserved end residues are part of each CDR3. A D gene is named only where the DNA matches it firmly. Size tells how often a clone was seen (once, few, many) or the class of an expanded clone, and some rows leave it out.

d_gene: TRBD1; v_gene: TRBV7-2; j_gene: TRBJ2-1; abundance: once; CDR3aa: CASSLEGANYNEQFF; CDR3nt: TGTGCCAGCAGCTTAGAGGGGGCGAACTACAATGAGCAGTTCTTC
d_gene: TRBD1; v_gene: TRBV25-1; j_gene: TRBJ1-5; abundance: .; CDR3aa: CASSDRGSNQPQHF; CDR3nt: TGTGCCAGCAGTGACAGGGGGAGCAATCAGCCCCAGCATTTT
d_gene: .; v_gene: TRBV18; j_gene: TRBJ2-7; abundance: .; CDR3aa: CASSPFGTNGEQYF; CDR3nt: TGTGCCAGCTCACCATTCGGGACAAACGGCGAGCAGTACTTC
d_gene: .; v_gene: TRBV18; j_gene: TRBJ2-3; abundance: .; CDR3aa: CASSRDTSTDTQYF; CDR3nt: TGTGCCAGCTCAAGGGACACCTCCACAGATACGCAGTATTTT
d_gene: TRBD2; v_gene: TRBV19; j_gene: TRBJ2-4; abundance: .; CDR3aa: CASSMSLAGGPKNIQYF; CDR3nt: TGTGCCAGTAGTATGTCCCTAGCGGGAGGACCGAAAAACATTCAGTACTTC
d_gene: .; v_gene: TRBV30; j_gene: TRBJ2-6; abundance: once; CDR3aa: CAWTKSSSGANVLTF; CDR3nt: TGTGCCTGGACCAAGTCTAGCTCTGGGGCCAACGTCCTGACTTTC
d_gene: TRBD2; v_gene: TRBV5-1; j_gene: TRBJ2-2; abundance: once; CDR3aa: CASSLDPSGAGRTGELFF; CDR3nt: TGCGCCAGCAGCTTGGACCCTAGCGGGGCGGGGAGGACCGGGGAGCTGTTTTTT
d_gene: .; v_gene: TRBV18; j_gene: TRBJ1-4; abundance: .; CDR3aa: CASSPSQRSGNEKLFF; CDR3nt: TGTGCCAGCTCACCCTCGCAACGCAGCGGTAATGAAAAACTGTTTTTT
d_gene: TRBD2; v_gene: TRBV18; j_gene: TRBJ2-1; abundance: .; CDR3aa: CASSPRTGSRTSGPRWQFF; CDR3nt: TGTGCCAGCTCACCGCGGACAGGGTCACGGACTAGCGGGCCACGATGGCAGTTCTTC
d_gene: TRBD1; v_gene: TRBV27; j_gene: TRBJ2-4; abundance: .; CDR3aa: CASSGTGEGKNIQYF; CDR3nt: TGTGCCAGCAGTGGGACAGGGGAAGGCAAAAACATTCAGTACTTC
d_gene: .; v_gene: TRBV7-9; j_gene: TRBJ2-7; abundance: .; CDR3aa: CASSPDGLVDEQYF; CDR3nt: TGTGCCAGCAGCCCGGACGGACTTGTCGACGAGCAGTACTTC
d_gene: .; v_gene: TRBV27; j_gene: TRBJ2-7; abundance: .; CDR3aa: CASRPRGHRSYEQYF; CDR3nt: TGTGCCAGCAGACCTAGAGGACACCGTTCCTACGAGCAGTACTTC
d_gene: .; v_gene: TRBV4-2; j_gene: TRBJ1-2; abundance: .; CDR3aa: CASSQTGDSYGYTF; CDR3nt: TGTGCCAGCAGCCAGACAGGAGACTCCTATGGCTACACCTTC
d_gene: .; v_gene: TRBV7-9; j_gene: TRBJ2-1; abundance: .; CDR3aa: CASSLLGQTGEQFF; CDR3nt: TGTGCCAGCAGCTTACTGGGTCAGACGGGGGAGCAGTTCTTC
d_gene: TRBD1; v_gene: TRBV28; j_gene: TRBJ2-7; abundance: .; CDR3aa: CASSYRDRGHDEQYF; CDR3nt: TGTGCCAGCAGTTACCGCGACAGGGGGCATGACGAGCAGTACTTC
d_gene: .; v_gene: TRBV7-3; j_gene: TRBJ1-1; abundance: few; CDR3aa: CASTAGGDMNTEAFF; CDR3nt: TGTGCCAGCACCGCCGGGGGGGACATGAACACTGAAGCTTTCTTT
d_gene: TRBD1; v_gene: TRBV27; j_gene: TRBJ2-2; abundance: .; CDR3aa: CASNYRTGGANTGELFF; CDR3nt: TGTGCCAGCAACTACCGGACAGGGGGCGCGAACACCGGGGAGCTGTTTTTT
d_gene: TRBD2; v_gene: TRBV6-5; j_gene: TRBJ2-7; abundance: few; CDR3aa: CASSLTSGSFVYEQYF; CDR3nt: TGTGCCAGCAGTTTAACTAGCGGGAGCTTTGTATACGAGCAGTACTTC
d_gene: .; v_gene: TRBV28; j_gene: TRBJ1-2; abundance: .; CDR3aa: CASTSQGTTVNYGYTF; CDR3nt: TGTGCCAGCACCAGCCAAGGGACAACCGTTAACTATGGCTACACCTTC
d_gene: .; v_gene: TRBV19; j_gene: TRBJ2-3; abundance: .; CDR3aa: CASSIVDTQYF; CDR3nt: TGTGCCAGTAGTATCGTAGATACGCAGTATTTT
d_gene: .; v_gene: TRBV9; j_gene: TRBJ2-2; abundance: .; CDR3aa: CASSVVEGGTGELFF; CDR3nt: TGTGCCAGCAGCGTAGTTGAAGGGGGCACCGGGGAGCTGTTTTTT
d_gene: .; v_gene: TRBV7-2; j_gene: TRBJ2-7; abundance: .; CDR3aa: CASSSQTAGSYEQYF; CDR3nt: TGTGCCAGCAGCTCTCAAACTGCAGGATCCTACGAGCAGTACTTC
d_gene: TRBD1; v_gene: TRBV6-6; j_gene: TRBJ2-7; abundance: few; CDR3aa: CASSPTGEDEQYF; CDR3nt: TGTGCCAGCAGTCCGACAGGGGAGGACGAGCAGTACTTC
d_gene: .; v_gene: TRBV6-1; j_gene: TRBJ1-5; abundance: few; CDR3aa: CASSEPPQPQHF; CDR3nt: TGTGCCAGCAGTGAACCCCCACAGCCCCAGCATTTT
d_gene: .; v_gene: TRBV6-5; j_gene: TRBJ2-2; abundance: .; CDR3aa: CASTHSNTGELFF; CDR3nt: TGTGCCAGCACCCATTCGAACACCGGGGAGCTGTTTTTT
d_gene: TRBD2; v_gene: TRBV6-1; j_gene: TRBJ2-5; abundance: .; CDR3aa: CASSEAASGSRETQYF; CDR3nt: TGTGCCAGCAGTGAAGCGGCTAGCGGGAGTAGAGAGACCCAGTACTTC
d_gene: .; v_gene: TRBV29-1; j_gene: TRBJ1-1; abundance: .; CDR3aa: CSVVQYKSDAFF; CDR3nt: TGCAGCGTTGTGCAGTATAAGTCTGATGCTTTCTTT
d_gene: .; v_gene: TRBV4-1; j_gene: TRBJ2-3; abundance: .; CDR3aa: CASSQYQGTDTQYF; CDR3nt: TGCGCCAGCAGCCAGTACCAGGGCACAGATACGCAGTATTTT